Listed below are T cell receptor beta chains from one sample, sequenced in a study of OX40 agonist ivuxolimab in advanced cancers. This table comes from immunoSEQ multiplex PCR, and its TCRdb copy is limited to in-frame clones, with some not included. The sample includes approximately 92,000 clones, under 85% of them seen just once. This sample comprised CD4+ or CD8+ T cells sorted from blood, obtained in a trial of the OX40 agonist ivuxolimab. Source of these receptors: an adult with an advanced solid tumor such as melanoma, head and neck, liver or kidney cancer. The CDR3 runs from the conserved cysteine through the conserved F or W. D genes are given only for firm matches.

V	D	J	length	CDR3	DNA
TRBV18	NA	TRBJ2-7	13	CASSPMDIYEQYF	TGTGCCAGCTCACCGATGGACATCTACGAGCAGTACTTC
TRBV7-3	NA	TRBJ2-2	12	CASSLNTGELFF	TGTGCCAGCAGCTTAAATACCGGGGAGCTGTTTTTT
TRBV4-3	TRBD1	TRBJ2-2	19	CASSQEPLAGTGGTGELFF	TGCGCCAGCAGCCAAGAGCCCCTCGCCGGGACAGGGGGCACCGGGGAGCTGTTTTTT
TRBV5-1	TRBD1	TRBJ1-1	16	CASTLSRGQRDTEAFF	TGCGCCAGCACCCTTTCTCGGGGACAGCGAGACACTGAAGCTTTCTTT
TRBV19	NA	TRBJ1-1	16	CASRRGRGSLSTEAFF	TGTGCCAGTAGAAGGGGCAGGGGATCTCTAAGCACTGAAGCTTTCTTT
TRBV7-9	NA	TRBJ2-7	17	CASSLFAVRAHSYEQYF	TGTGCCAGCAGCTTATTTGCTGTGCGGGCCCACTCCTACGAGCAGTACTTC
TRBV6-5	NA	TRBJ2-7	14	CASSYKDSTYEQYF	TGTGCCAGCAGTTACAAAGACAGCACCTACGAGCAGTACTTC
TRBV9	NA	TRBJ1-2	15	CASLGGTRENYGYTF	TGTGCCAGCCTCGGGGGAACCCGGGAAAACTATGGCTACACCTTC
TRBV6-5	NA	TRBJ1-1	13	CASSPSPNTEAFF	TGTGCCAGCAGTCCTAGCCCGAACACTGAAGCTTTCTTT
TRBV4-3	TRBD1	TRBJ2-2	14	CASSYKQGTGELFF	TGCGCCAGCAGCTACAAACAGGGGACCGGGGAGCTGTTTTTT